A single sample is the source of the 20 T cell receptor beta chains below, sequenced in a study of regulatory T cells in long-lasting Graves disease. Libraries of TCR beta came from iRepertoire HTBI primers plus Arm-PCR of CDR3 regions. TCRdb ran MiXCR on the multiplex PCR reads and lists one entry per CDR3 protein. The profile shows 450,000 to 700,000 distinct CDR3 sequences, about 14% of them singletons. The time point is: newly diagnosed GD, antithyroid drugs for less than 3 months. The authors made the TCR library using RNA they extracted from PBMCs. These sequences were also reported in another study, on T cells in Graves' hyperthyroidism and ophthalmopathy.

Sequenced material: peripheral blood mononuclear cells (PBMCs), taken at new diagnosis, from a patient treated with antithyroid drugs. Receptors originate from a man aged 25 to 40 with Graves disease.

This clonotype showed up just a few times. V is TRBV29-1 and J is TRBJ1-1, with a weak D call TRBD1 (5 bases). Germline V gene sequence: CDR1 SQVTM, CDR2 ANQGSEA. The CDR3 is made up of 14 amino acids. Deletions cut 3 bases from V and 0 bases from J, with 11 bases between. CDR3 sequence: CSVDSGTLNTEAFF. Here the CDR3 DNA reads TGCAGCGTTGACTCCGGGACGTTGAACACTGAAGCTTTCTTT.

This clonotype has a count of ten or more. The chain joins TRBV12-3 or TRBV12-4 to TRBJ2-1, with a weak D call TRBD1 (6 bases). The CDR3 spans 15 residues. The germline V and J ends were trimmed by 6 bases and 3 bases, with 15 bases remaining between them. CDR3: CASSLARGFYNEQFF. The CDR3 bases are TGTGCCAGCAGCCTAGCCAGGGGCTTCTACAATGAGCAGTTCTTC.

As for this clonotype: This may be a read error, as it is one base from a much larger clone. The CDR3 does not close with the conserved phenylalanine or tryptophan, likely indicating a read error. CDR3 amino acids: CASSFSGRLHEQFL. Here the CDR3 DNA reads TGTGCCAGCAGTTTTTCCGGGAGACTGCATGAGCAGTTCTTA. The chain has TRBV27 and TRBJ2-1; possibly TRBD2 for D (6 bases). Trimming shortened V by 3 bases and J by 8 bases, and 14 bases separated the two germline ends. Germline V gives CDR1 MNHEY, CDR2 SMNVEV (reference sequence). The CDR3 has 14 amino acids.

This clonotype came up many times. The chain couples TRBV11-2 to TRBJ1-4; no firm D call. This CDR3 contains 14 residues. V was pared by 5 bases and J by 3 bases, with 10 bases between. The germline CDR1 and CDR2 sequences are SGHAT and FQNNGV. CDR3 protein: CASSPPIPNEKLFF. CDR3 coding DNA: TGTGCCAGCAGCCCGCCCATACCTAATGAAAAACTGTTTTTT.

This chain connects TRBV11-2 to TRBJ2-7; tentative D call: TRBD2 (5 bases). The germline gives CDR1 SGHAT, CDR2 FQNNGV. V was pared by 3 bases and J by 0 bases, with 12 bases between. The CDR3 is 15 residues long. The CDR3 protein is CASSLRVPFSYEQYF. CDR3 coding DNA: TGTGCCAGCAGCTTGAGGGTGCCCTTCTCCTACGAGCAGTACTTC.

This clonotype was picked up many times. The CDR3 sequence: CSALGPNNEQFF. Written as DNA, the CDR3 is TGCAGTGCTCTGGGACCAAACAATGAGCAGTTCTTC. This chain links TRBV20-1 with TRBJ2-1; tentatively, D is TRBD1 or TRBD2 (5 bases each). Between the trimmed V and J ends, which lost 5 bases and 5 bases, there was a span of 10 bases. This CDR3 is 12 amino acids long. Germline lookup yields CDR1 DFQATT and CDR2 SNEGSKA (reference sequence).

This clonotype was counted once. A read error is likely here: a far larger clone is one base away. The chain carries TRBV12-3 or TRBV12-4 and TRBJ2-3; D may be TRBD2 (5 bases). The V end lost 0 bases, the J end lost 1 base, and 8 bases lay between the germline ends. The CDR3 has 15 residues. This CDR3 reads CASSLAGDRTDTQYF. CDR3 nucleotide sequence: TGTGCCAGCAGTTTAGCGGGAGACCGCACAGATACGCAGTATTTT.

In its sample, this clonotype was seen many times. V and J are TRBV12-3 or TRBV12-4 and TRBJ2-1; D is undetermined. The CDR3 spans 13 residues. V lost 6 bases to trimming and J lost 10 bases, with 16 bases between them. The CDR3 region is CASRLRPSGEQFF. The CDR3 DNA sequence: TGTGCCAGCAGACTAAGACCGTCAGGCGAGCAGTTCTTC.

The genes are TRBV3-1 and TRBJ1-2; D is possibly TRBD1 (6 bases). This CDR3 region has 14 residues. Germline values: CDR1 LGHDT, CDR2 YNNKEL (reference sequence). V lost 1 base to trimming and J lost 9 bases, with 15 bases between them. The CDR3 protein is CASSQGRRRGSYTF. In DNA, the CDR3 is TGTGCCAGCAGCCAAGGAAGGCGCAGGGGCAGCTACACCTTC.

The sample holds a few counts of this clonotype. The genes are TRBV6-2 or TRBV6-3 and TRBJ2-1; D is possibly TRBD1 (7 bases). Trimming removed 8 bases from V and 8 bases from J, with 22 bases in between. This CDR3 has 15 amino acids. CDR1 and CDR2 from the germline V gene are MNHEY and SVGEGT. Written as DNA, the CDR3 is TGTGCCAGCGGGGGAGCGGACTACCAGGGGGATGAGCAGTTCTTC. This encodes CASGGADYQGDEQFF.

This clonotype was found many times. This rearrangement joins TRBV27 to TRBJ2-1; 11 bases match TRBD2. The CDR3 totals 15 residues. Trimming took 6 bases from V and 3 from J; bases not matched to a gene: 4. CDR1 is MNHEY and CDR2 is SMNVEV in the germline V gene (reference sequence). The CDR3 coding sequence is TGTGCCAGCAGCCAGACTAGCGGGAACTACAATGAGCAGTTCTTC. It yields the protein CASSQTSGNYNEQFF.

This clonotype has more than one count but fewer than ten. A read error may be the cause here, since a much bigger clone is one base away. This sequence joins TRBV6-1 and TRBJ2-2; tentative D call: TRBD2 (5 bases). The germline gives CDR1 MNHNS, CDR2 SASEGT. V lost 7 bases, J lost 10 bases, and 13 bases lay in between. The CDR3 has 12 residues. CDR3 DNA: TGTGCCAGCAAGGCAAGCGGCGAGGAGCTGTTTTTT. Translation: CASKASGEELFF.

The CDR3 nucleotides read TGCAGCGTTGAACCCGACAGGGTTGGGACCGGGGAGCTGTTTTTT. It encodes CSVEPDRVGTGELFF. The chain combines TRBV29-1 with TRBJ2-2; 7 nucleotides match TRBD1. V lost 2 bases and J lost 5; bases outside the gene matches: 8. Germline CDR1 and CDR2: SQVTM and ANQGSEA. The CDR3 loop spans 15 amino acids.

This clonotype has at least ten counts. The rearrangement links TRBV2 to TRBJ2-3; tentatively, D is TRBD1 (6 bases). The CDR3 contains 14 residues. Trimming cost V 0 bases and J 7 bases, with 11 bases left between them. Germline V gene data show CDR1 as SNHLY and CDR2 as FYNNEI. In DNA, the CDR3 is TGTGCCAGCAGTGAAGCGCTTCAGGGGAATACGCAGTATTTT. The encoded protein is CASSEALQGNTQYF.

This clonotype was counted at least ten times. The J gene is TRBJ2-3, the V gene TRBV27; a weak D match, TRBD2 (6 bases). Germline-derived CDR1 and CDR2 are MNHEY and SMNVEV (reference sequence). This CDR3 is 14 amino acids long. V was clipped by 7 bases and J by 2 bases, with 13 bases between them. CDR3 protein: CASKLAEATDTQYF. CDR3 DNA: TGTGCCAGCAAGTTAGCGGAAGCCACAGATACGCAGTATTTT.

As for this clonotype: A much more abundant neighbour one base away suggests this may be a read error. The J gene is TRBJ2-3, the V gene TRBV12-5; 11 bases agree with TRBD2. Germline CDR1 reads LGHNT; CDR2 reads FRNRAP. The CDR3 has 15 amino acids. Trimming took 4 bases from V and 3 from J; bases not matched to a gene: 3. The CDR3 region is CASGSRTSGTDTQYF. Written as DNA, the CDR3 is TGTGCTAGTGGTTCCAGGACTAGCGGGACAGATACGCAGTATTTT.

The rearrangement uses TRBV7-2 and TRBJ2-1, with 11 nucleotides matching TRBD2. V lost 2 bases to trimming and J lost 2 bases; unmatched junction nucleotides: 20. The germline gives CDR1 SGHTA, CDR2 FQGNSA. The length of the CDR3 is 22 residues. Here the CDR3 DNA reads TGTGCCAGCAGCTTACCACGGGGACGGCTTCTAGCGGGAGGCCGAGCCTACAATGAGCAGTTCTTC. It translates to CASSLPRGRLLAGGRAYNEQFF.

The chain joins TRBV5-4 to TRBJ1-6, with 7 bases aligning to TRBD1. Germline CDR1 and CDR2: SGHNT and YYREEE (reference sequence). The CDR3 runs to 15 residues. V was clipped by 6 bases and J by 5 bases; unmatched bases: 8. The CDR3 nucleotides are TGTGCCAGCACCTCCTTAGGGACAGATAATTCACCCCTCCACTTT. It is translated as CASTSLGTDNSPLHF.

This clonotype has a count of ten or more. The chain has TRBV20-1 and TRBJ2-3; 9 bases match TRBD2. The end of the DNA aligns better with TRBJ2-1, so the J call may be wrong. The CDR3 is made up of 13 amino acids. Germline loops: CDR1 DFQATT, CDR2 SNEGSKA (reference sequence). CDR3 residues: CSAPRLAEAEQFF. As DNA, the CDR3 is TGCAGTGCTCCTCGACTAGCGGAGGCTGAGCAGTTCTTC.

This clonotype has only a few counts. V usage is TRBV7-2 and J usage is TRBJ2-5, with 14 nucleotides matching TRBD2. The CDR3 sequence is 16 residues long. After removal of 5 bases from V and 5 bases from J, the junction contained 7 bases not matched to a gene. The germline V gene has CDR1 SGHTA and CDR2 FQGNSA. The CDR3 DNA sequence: TGTGCCAGCAGCCGACGGGGACTAGCGGGAGTTGAGACCCAGTACTTC. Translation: CASSRRGLAGVETQYF.